These 15 T cell receptor beta chains were all obtained from the same sample, sequenced in a study of T cell repertoires in cytomegalovirus infection. MiXCR, applied by TCRdb to the reads, yields one record per CDR3 protein. The repertoire holds about 180,000 distinct CDR3 sequences, approximately 15% seen once, with approximately 30% in the top ten. Material: PBMCs. Receptors were obtained from a human donor in good health (CMV status not recorded). Some clones in this sample may be carry-over from other donors' samples.

This clonotype was seen more than once but under ten times. The genes are TRBV18 and TRBJ2-7, with D unresolved. Germline V gene data show CDR1 as KGHSH and CDR2 as LQKENI. The CDR3 extends over 14 amino acids. The V gene lost 1 base and the J gene lost 0 bases, with 7 bases spanning the gap. The CDR3 loop reads CASSPQVSSYEQYF. CDR3 sequence (DNA): TGTGCCAGCTCACCACAGGTCAGCTCCTACGAGCAGTACTTC.

This clonotype came up many times. This sequence joins TRBV7-2 and TRBJ1-4, with TRBD1 matching 10 bases. The ends lost 6 bases at V and 0 bases at J; junction bases unmatched: 4. The CDR3 is made up of 16 amino acids. Germline assignment: CDR1 SGHTA and CDR2 FQGNSA. This CDR3 reads CASSPGQGATNEKLFF. The CDR3 DNA sequence: TGTGCCAGCAGTCCTGGACAGGGGGCAACTAATGAAAAACTGTTTTTT.

In its sample, this clonotype was seen many times. This chain connects TRBV7-2 to TRBJ1-1; a possible D gene is TRBD1 (5 bases). Germline V CDR1 and CDR2: SGHTA, FQGNSA. The CDR3 is 17 amino acids. Trimming removed 2 bases from V and 4 bases from J, with 20 bases in between. CDR3 residues: CASSLTLVVRAGTEAFF. The DNA of the CDR3 is TGTGCCAGCAGCTTAACCTTAGTTGTCAGGGCGGGCACTGAAGCTTTCTTT.

V gene TRBV15 combines with J gene TRBJ2-3; D perhaps matches TRBD2 (6 bases). Germline V gene data show CDR1 as LNHNV and CDR2 as YYDKDF (reference sequence). The CDR3 covers 14 residues. Trimming pared 2 bases from V and 6 bases from J, leaving 12 bases between. CDR3 DNA sequence: TGTGCCACCAGCAGAAGGGGAGCGGGTGATACGCAGTATTTT. This codes for CATSRRGAGDTQYF.

This clonotype was detected only a few times. The chain employs TRBV28 and TRBJ2-1; TRBD2 might be the D (6 bases). The CDR3 has 12 residues. Looked up from germline, CDR1 is MDHEN and CDR2 is SYDVKM. With 11 bases removed from V and 3 bases from J, the gap between germline ends came to 11 bases. CDR3 sequence: CASAGNYNEQFF. Here the CDR3 DNA reads TGTGCCTCGGCGGGAAACTACAATGAGCAGTTCTTC.

Ten or more counts support this clonotype. The genes are TRBV6-1 and TRBJ1-2, with TRBD1 matching 10 bases. Unmatched junction bases numbered 8, after V lost 10 bases and J lost 0 bases. Germline V gives CDR1 MNHNS, CDR2 SASEGT. The CDR3 has 15 residues. CDR3 sequence reads: CATLGQGRTNYGYTF. The DNA for the CDR3 is TGTGCCACCTTGGGACAGGGGCGCACTAACTATGGCTACACCTTC.

The rearrangement uses TRBV5-1 and TRBJ2-3, with a weak D call TRBD1 (6 bases). V was pared by 0 bases and J by 2 bases, with 10 bases between. CDR3 length equals 15 residues. Germline lookup yields CDR1 SGHRS and CDR2 YFSETQ. This chain's CDR3 is CASSLGGTYTDTQYF. CDR3 coding DNA: TGCGCCAGCAGCTTGGGAGGGACATACACAGATACGCAGTATTTT.

This clonotype came up many times. This chain links TRBV18 with TRBJ2-7; the D is unclear. V was trimmed by 3 bases and J by 1 base, leaving 16 bases between them. From germline, CDR1 is KGHSH and CDR2 LQKENI. The CDR3 extends over 16 amino acids. Here the CDR3 reads CASSPRQASTSYEQYF. Here the CDR3 DNA reads TGTGCCAGCTCACCGCGACAAGCGTCAACATCCTACGAGCAGTACTTC.

This clonotype was seen at least ten times. The V call is TRBV5-6, the J call TRBJ2-6, with a tentative D call TRBD2 (5 bases). The CDR3 length is 16 residues. Trimming removed 4 bases from V and 0 bases from J, with 11 bases in between. CDR1 SGHDT and CDR2 YYEEEE come from the germline V gene. The CDR3, as DNA: TGTGCCAGCAGCGTCGGACGGGGCTCTGGGGCCAACGTCCTGACTTTC. This translates into CASSVGRGSGANVLTF.

There are many counts of this clonotype. The V gene is TRBV7-3, the J gene TRBJ2-1; no firm D call. Trimming shortened V by 1 base and J by 0 bases, and 22 bases separated the two germline ends. This CDR3 comprises 20 residues. The germline CDR1 and CDR2 sequences are SGHTA and FQGTGA. CDR3 in amino acids: CASSLKAVVEGGSSYNEQFF. In nucleotides, the CDR3 is TGTGCCAGCAGCTTAAAAGCCGTGGTTGAAGGCGGAAGCTCCTACAATGAGCAGTTCTTC.

This clonotype was seen a handful of times. The chain combines TRBV20-1 with TRBJ1-1, with no clear D. CDR3 size: 12 residues. V shed 4 bases and J shed 4 bases, with 10 bases lying between them. Germline V lookup: CDR1 DFQATT, CDR2 SNEGSKA (reference sequence). CDR3 residues: CSANGEITEAFF. The DNA of the CDR3 is TGCAGTGCTAACGGGGAAATCACTGAAGCTTTCTTT.

J is TRBJ2-1 and V is TRBV20-1; 8 positions match TRBD2. The CDR3 runs to 14 residues. In germline, CDR1 is DFQATT, CDR2 SNEGSKA (reference sequence). After removal of 3 bases from V and 5 bases from J, the junction contained 6 bases not matched to a gene. This CDR3 is CSASWPAGDNEQFF. CDR3 nucleotides: TGCAGTGCTAGCTGGCCAGCGGGAGACAATGAGCAGTTCTTC.

This chain connects TRBV2 to TRBJ1-2, with 8 bases fitting TRBD1. Looked up from germline, CDR1 is SNHLY and CDR2 is FYNNEI. J gave up 4 bases and V 2 bases, and 6 bases lay outside the gene matches. The CDR3 has 15 amino acids. The CDR3 DNA follows: TGTGCCAGCAGTGAAATCCAGGGGGCCACCTATGGCTACACCTTC. This gives the protein CASSEIQGATYGYTF.

This clonotype was recorded only once. A read error is possible here, since a much larger clone lies one base away. The CDR3 DNA reads TGTGCCAGCAGTGCCTGGACAGGGAAATACGAGCAGTACTTC. It yields the protein CASSAWTGKYEQYF. The rearrangement uses TRBV6-6 and TRBJ2-7, with 8 positions matching TRBD1. From germline, CDR1 is MNHNY and CDR2 SVGAGI (reference sequence). This CDR3 has 14 residues. The V segment lost 5 bases and the J segment 4 bases; nucleotides outside the gene matches: 7.

This clonotype has just a few counts. The chain has TRBV10-3 and TRBJ2-2; the D gene is possibly TRBD1 (6 bases). Trimming pared 8 bases from V and 1 base from J, leaving 11 bases between. This CDR3 spans 14 amino acids. Per the germline V gene, CDR1 is ENHRY and CDR2 is SYGVKD. The CDR3 DNA sequence: TGTGCCATCCCAAAGGGGGAGAACACCGGGGAGCTGTTTTTT. As protein: CAIPKGENTGELFF.